The T cell receptor beta chain under discussion was sequenced for a study of T cell repertoires in cytomegalovirus infection. On the study more broadly: Matching HLA type and CMV infection were both indicated by public TCR beta signatures. Whole-study findings and limits: HLA-C-restricted CMV clonotypes gave the most frequent clonotype in two of eight donors.

Comment on this clonotype: Its specificity is not known.

The CDR3 covers 16 residues. Trimming removed 7 bases from V and 6 bases from J; junction bases left unmatched: 14. Germline-derived CDR1 and CDR2 are PRHDT and FYEKMQ (reference sequence). MiXCR was run by TCRdb on the reads, yielding one entry per CDR3 protein. Among some 300,000 distinct CDR3 sequences listed, around 10% were seen once. The V call is TRBV13, the J call TRBJ1-2; 10 bases align to TRBD1. The sequence was collected from a human donor in good health (CMV status not recorded). Some clones in this sample may be carry-over from other donors' samples. Sequences were obtained from PBMCs. As DNA, the CDR3 is TGTGCCAGCACTTCGGACAGGGGGGGAATCGTTCATGGCTACACCTTC. Encoded protein: CASTSDRGGIVHGYTF.